Below are 14 T cell receptor beta chains sequenced from a single sample in a study of blood T cell repertoires in COVID-19. Sequencing used immunoSEQ multiplex PCR; TCRdb keeps in-frame clones, though not all of them. The sample yields about 200,000 clones, around 80% seen once. Material: peripheral blood. These receptors were taken from a woman aged 40 to 50 with acute or convalescent COVID-19.

The chain combines TRBV15 with TRBJ1-4; 9 bases fit TRBD1. The V gene end was trimmed by 0 bases and the J gene end by 11 bases; junction bases not matched to a gene: 10. Germline values: CDR1 LNHNV, CDR2 YYDKDF (reference sequence). This CDR3 is built from 16 residues. The CDR3 protein is CATSRDVRDRDEKLFF. CDR3 coding DNA: TGTGCCACCAGCAGAGATGTCCGGGACAGGGACGAGAAACTGTTTTTT. The whole variable domain, filled in from reference TRBV15 and TRBJ1-4, reads DAMVIQNPRYQVTQFGKPVTLSCSQTLNHNVMYWYQQKSSQAPKLLFHYYDKDFNNEADTPDNFQSRRPNTSFCFLDIRSPGLGDTAMYLCATSRDVRDRDEKLFFGSGTQLSVL.

The V call is TRBV5-1, the J call TRBJ1-6; tentatively, D is TRBD1 (5 bases). The V gene lost 0 bases and the J gene lost 6 bases, with 10 bases spanning the gap. Per germline, CDR1 SGHRS and CDR2 YFSETQ. The CDR3 has 15 residues. The CDR3 is CASSLDRTTNSPLHF. The CDR3 nucleotides are TGCGCCAGCAGCTTGGACAGGACGACTAATTCACCCCTCCACTTT.

The chain uses TRBV19 and TRBJ2-1; no firm D call. The germline gives CDR1 LNHDA, CDR2 SQIVND (reference sequence). With 4 bases removed from V and 2 bases from J, the gap between germline ends came to 15 bases. The CDR3 is made up of 16 amino acids. The CDR3 spells CASSTTSLAAYNEQFF. For the CDR3, the DNA is TGTGCCAGTAGTACCACTTCGCTTGCGGCCTACAATGAGCAGTTCTTC.

The chain joins TRBV19 to TRBJ2-1; TRBD2 matches at 8 bases. Germline CDR1 is LNHDA and CDR2 is SQIVND (reference sequence). J was trimmed by 4 bases and V by 1 base; bases with no gene match: 6. The CDR3 extends over 16 amino acids. The CDR3 is CASSIVTGGPYNEQFF. In DNA, the CDR3 is TGTGCCAGTAGTATAGTTACGGGAGGGCCATACAATGAGCAGTTCTTC. Full variable domain (rest looked up from reference TRBV19 and TRBJ2-1): DGGITQSPKYLFRKEGQNVTLSCEQNLNHDAMYWYRQDPGQGLRLIYYSQIVNDFQKGDIAEGYSVSREKKESFPLTVTSAQKNPTAFYLCASSIVTGGPYNEQFFGPGTRLTVL.

V is TRBV5-6 and J is TRBJ1-2; TRBD1 matches at 10 bases. The CDR3 is made up of 16 amino acids. The V gene end was trimmed by 4 bases and the J gene end by 4 bases; junction bases not matched to a gene: 10. The germline V gene has CDR1 SGHDT and CDR2 YYEEEE. CDR3 nucleotide sequence: TGTGCCAGCAGCCTAAGTCCCGGGACAGGGGCCTATGGCTACACCTTC. As protein: CASSLSPGTGAYGYTF. Complete variable domain (other parts from reference TRBV5-6 and TRBJ1-2): DAGVTQSPTHLIKTRGQQVTLRCSPKSGHDTVSWYQQALGQGPQFIFQYYEEEERQRGNFPDRFSGHQFPNYSSELNVNALLLGDSALYLCASSLSPGTGAYGYTFGSGTRLTVV.

About this clone: The same CDR3 also results from other DNA sequences found in this sample. This rearrangement joins TRBV27 to TRBJ2-7; D not resolved. In germline, CDR1 is MNHEY, CDR2 SMNVEV (reference sequence). The V gene lost 2 bases and the J gene lost 0 bases, with 5 bases spanning the gap. This CDR3 has 13 residues. CDR3: CASSLTSSYEQYF. CDR3 bases: TGTGCCAGCAGTTTAACGAGCTCCTACGAGCAGTACTTC.

The chain uses TRBV7-8 and TRBJ1-2; 10 bases map to TRBD1. From germline, CDR1 is SGHVS and CDR2 FQNEAQ. The CDR3 totals 15 residues. Germline trimming cut 5 bases from V and 4 bases from J; bases unmatched to any gene: 7. The CDR3, as DNA: TGTGCCAGCAGCCCATGGGACAGGGGAACCTATGGCTACACCTTC. It specifies CASSPWDRGTYGYTF. The full variable domain, completed using reference TRBV7-8 and TRBJ1-2, is GAGVSQSPRYKVAKRGQDVALRCDPISGHVSLFWYQQALGQGPEFLTYFQNEAQLDKSGLPSDRFFAERPEGSVSTLKIQRTQQEDSAVYLCASSPWDRGTYGYTFGSGTRLTVV.

This chain's CDR3 is CASSPWESSYNEQFF. DNA of the CDR3: TGCGCCAGCAGCCCCTGGGAGAGCTCCTACAATGAGCAGTTCTTC. The chain carries TRBV4-1 and TRBJ2-1; a possible D gene is TRBD2 (5 bases). The germline V gene has CDR1 MGHRA and CDR2 YSYEKL. V was cut by 4 bases and J by 0 bases, with 10 bases left in between. This CDR3 comprises 15 residues.

The rearrangement uses TRBV29-1 and TRBJ2-1; TRBD2 agrees at 8 bases. Germline V lookup: CDR1 SQVTM, CDR2 ANQGSEA. Trimming at V came to 7 bases and at J to 2 bases, leaving 7 bases not matched to a gene. This CDR3 has 14 residues. CDR3 sequence reads: CSGRSGGTYNEQFF. The CDR3 region has the DNA TGCAGCGGCAGGTCGGGGGGGACCTACAATGAGCAGTTCTTC.

The chain links TRBV2 to TRBJ2-1, with 13 bases identical to TRBD2. Germline trimming cut 3 bases from V and 9 bases from J; bases unmatched to any gene: 5. The CDR3 is made up of 15 amino acids. Germline V gives CDR1 SNHLY, CDR2 FYNNEI. Written as DNA, the CDR3 is TGTGCCAGCAGTGAGAGACGGACTAGCGGGAGTGAGCAGTTCTTC. It codes for CASSERRTSGSEQFF. Looking up the rest from reference TRBV2 and TRBJ2-1 gives the full variable domain: EPEVTQTPSHQVTQMGQEVILRCVPISNHLYFYWYRQILGQKVEFLVSFYNNEISEKSEIFDDQFSVERPDGSNFTLKIRSTKLEDSAMYFCASSERRTSGSEQFFGPGTRLTVL.

The CDR3 DNA reads as TGCAGCGTCCTGATAGCGGTCGGAACTGAAGCTTTCTTT. Amino acid sequence: CSVLIAVGTEAFF. The rearrangement links TRBV29-1 to TRBJ1-1; D not certain. CDR1 and CDR2 (germline): SQVTM, ANQGSEA. The V end lost 6 bases, the J end lost 5 bases, and 16 bases lay between the germline ends. CDR3 length equals 13 residues.

This clone appeared a few times. CDR3 in DNA: TGTGCCAGCAGTTCGGGACAGGCACTTTACAATGAGCAGTTCTTC. Its protein is CASSSGQALYNEQFF. J is TRBJ2-1 and V is TRBV27; 8 bases are shared with TRBD1. Germline V gives CDR1 MNHEY, CDR2 SMNVEV (reference sequence). The CDR3 contains 15 residues. Germline trimming cut 4 bases from V and 4 bases from J; bases unmatched to any gene: 6.

This clone was recorded once. This chain links TRBV14 with TRBJ2-7; a weak D match, TRBD2 (5 bases). With 2 bases removed from V and 2 bases from J, the gap between germline ends came to 13 bases. Germline-derived CDR1 and CDR2 are SGHDN and FVKESK. This CDR3 comprises 15 residues. The CDR3 nucleotides are TGTGCCAGCAGCCAAAGTATCGGGGTGACCTACGAGCAGTACTTC. This sequence encodes CASSQSIGVTYEQYF.

The CDR3 DNA follows: TGTGCCAGCAGCTTGGAGGTATTGGGGCAATACGAGCAGTACTTC. This codes for CASSLEVLGQYEQYF. The chain employs TRBV5-5 and TRBJ2-7; D is perhaps TRBD1 (5 bases). The CDR3 length is 15 residues. The V gene's germline CDR1 is SGHKS and CDR2 YYEKEE (reference sequence). The ends were cut back, 0 bases at V and 4 bases at J, with 14 bases in the middle.